This TCR beta chain is from a study of T cell responses to AZD1222 COVID-19 vaccine. Study-level points and caveats: Two AZD1222 doses significantly raised spike-specific TCR breadth and depth over controls. CD4 TCRs associated with vaccination spanned spike, dominating at 160-218 and 743-854. There were mostly white British donors and more females than males, and clonal diversity was possibly underestimated.

Note on this clone: Its antigen is as yet unknown.

This table comes from immunoSEQ multiplex PCR, and its TCRdb copy is limited to in-frame clones, with some not included. The sample lists 120,000 to 150,000 clones; roughly 90% were seen once. Germline V gene data show CDR1 as LNHNV and CDR2 as YYDKDF (reference sequence). The CDR3 runs 15 residues. The germline V and J ends were trimmed by 0 bases and 4 bases, with 10 bases remaining between them. The input for sequencing was peripheral blood, taken 28 days after the second AZD1222 dose. The chain joins TRBV15 to TRBJ1-5, with D unresolved. This clonotype was sampled from an adult who received the AZD1222 COVID-19 vaccine. The CDR3 nucleotides are TGTGCCACCAGCAGAGAGGGCCTTGGGAATCAGCCCCAGCATTTT. This gives the protein CATSREGLGNQPQHF.